This T cell receptor (beta chain) appears in the sequencing data of a study of blood T cell repertoires in COVID-19. Study-wide background: PBMCs, B-cell-depleted T cells, or T cells provided the cDNA or gDNA that made up the material.

Methods used by the authors: Nucleated cell number was recorded as an estimate derived from reference gene primer amplification. Produced via immunoSEQ multiplex PCR; TCRdb's table is partial and in-frame only. For V, J and clone size, that table is used; D and trimming come from the DNA. The sample yields some 45,000 clones, about 80% seen once. This clone was detected a few times. V dropped 6 bases and J dropped 1; count of bases not matched to a gene: 2. The CDR3 contains 13 residues. CDR1 and CDR2 (germline): MDHEN, SYDVKM. This TCR was sampled from a man in his 70s with active or convalescent COVID-19. The sequencing sample was made of peripheral blood. This chain uses TRBV28 with TRBJ2-7, with 8 bases that match TRBD2. Here the CDR3 DNA reads TGTGCCAGCAGCCCGGGGGGGTCCTACGAGCAGTACTTC. It codes for CASSPGGSYEQYF.